This T cell receptor beta chain came from a study of blood T cells in healthy people across ages. Alongside a J-beta primer mix, a sample-barcoded 5' primer served in a second PCR lasting roughly 7 to 12 cycles. TCRdb itself ran the 5' RACE reads through MiXCR, one entry per CDR3 protein. Of fewer than 1,000,000 distinct CDR3 sequences listed, about 46% are singletons. As for this clonotype: What it binds is not known.

This CDR3 is 14 amino acids long. Trimming took 5 bases from V and 4 from J; bases not matched to a gene: 4. Findings and limits, study-wide: It was the long-lived donors that had more naive CD4+ cells and higher diversity than aged donors. Calculation of diversity from one million T cells yielded estimates considered to be underestimates.

The receptor was isolated from a man at least 80 years old in good health. The sample was blood. The rearrangement links TRBV12-3 or TRBV12-4 to TRBJ1-4; TRBD1 matches 7 bases. CDR3 loop: CASSKGQLNEKLFF. In nucleotides, the CDR3 is TGTGCCAGCAGTAAGGGACAGCTTAATGAAAAACTGTTTTTT.